The 14 T cell receptor beta chains below all came from one sample that was sequenced in a study of shared clonotypes between healthy human individuals. Terminally differentiated effector memory CD45RA+ cells were left out of the naive CD8 fraction, which was CD45RO-negative and positively selected for CCR7. The method was immunoSEQ multiplex PCR; TCRdb's version includes in-frame clones alone and lacks a portion of them. The sample includes about 2 million clones, just under 95% seen only once; the top ten take 1.2%. The specimen sequenced was naive CD8+ T cells sorted from blood. The source is a man aged 18 to 29 in good health.

This chain joins TRBV28 and TRBJ2-7; D might be TRBD2 (5 bases). Germline assignment: CDR1 MDHEN and CDR2 SYDVKM. The CDR3 is 11 residues long. V was trimmed by 5 bases and J by 6 bases, leaving 8 bases between them. The CDR3 loop reads CASSAGTEQYF. CDR3 coding DNA: TGTGCCAGCAGTGCGGGTACCGAGCAGTACTTC.

With regard to this clone: Other DNA sequences within the sample encode an identical CDR3. The rearrangement joins TRBV6-5 to TRBJ2-2; tentatively, D is TRBD1 (6 bases). Trimming stripped 6 bases from V and 0 bases from J, with 11 bases between. This CDR3 spans 15 amino acids. Per germline, CDR1 MNHEY and CDR2 SVGAGI. CDR3 region: CASRAGTTNTGELFF. The DNA of the CDR3 is TGTGCCAGCAGGGCCGGGACAACGAACACCGGGGAGCTGTTTTTT.

As for this clone: This CDR3 is also generated by other DNA sequences in the sample. The chain uses TRBV6-1 and TRBJ2-7, with D maybe TRBD1 (6 bases). The CDR3 totals 13 residues. CDR1 and CDR2 from the germline V gene are MNHNS and SASEGT. Trimming took off 5 bases at V and 3 bases at J, with 11 bases between the two ends. The CDR3 DNA reads TGTGCCAGCAGTCCCCGGACAGTCTACGAGCAGTACTTC. This encodes CASSPRTVYEQYF.

This sequence joins TRBV28 and TRBJ2-5; 12 bases agree with TRBD2. The length of the CDR3 is 18 residues. Germline-derived CDR1 and CDR2 are MDHEN and SYDVKM. After removal of 4 bases from V and 1 base from J, the junction contained 10 bases not matched to a gene. The CDR3 loop reads CASSSPGLAGPFQETQYF. The CDR3 bases are TGTGCCAGCAGTTCTCCGGGACTAGCGGGCCCCTTCCAAGAGACCCAGTACTTC.

This clone was seen once. V usage is TRBV6-1 and J usage is TRBJ2-7; the D gene is possibly TRBD2 (6 bases). The CDR3 covers 13 residues. Per germline, CDR1 MNHNS and CDR2 SASEGT. V was shortened by 11 bases and J by 0 bases, with 14 bases between the two germline ends. The CDR3 nucleotides read TGTGCCGGAGGGGACGGACCCTCCTACGAGCAGTACTTC. Amino acid sequence: CAGGDGPSYEQYF.

The chain combines TRBV6-1 with TRBJ2-7, with D perhaps TRBD1 (6 bases). From germline, CDR1 is MNHNS and CDR2 SASEGT. This CDR3 has 21 amino acids. V gave up 1 base and J gave up 3 bases, with 31 bases separating them. The CDR3 protein is CASSEDAKDSTYQPSYYEQYF. Here the CDR3 DNA reads TGTGCCAGCAGTGAAGATGCAAAGGACAGCACATATCAGCCCTCCTACTACGAGCAGTACTTC.

This clone was picked up a small number of times. This chain connects TRBV9 to TRBJ1-1; D is unresolved. CDR1 SGDLS and CDR2 YYNGEE come from the germline V gene. The length of the CDR3 is 14 residues. Deletions cut 3 bases from V and 0 bases from J, with 9 bases between. CDR3 sequence: CASSGEILNTEAFF. In DNA, the CDR3 is TGTGCCAGCAGCGGGGAGATTCTGAACACTGAAGCTTTCTTT.

The V gene is TRBV5-6, the J gene TRBJ2-7; 11 bases are shared with TRBD2. Germline trimming cut 2 bases from V and 4 bases from J; bases unmatched to any gene: 5. CDR1 is SGHDT and CDR2 is YYEEEE in the germline V gene. The CDR3 consists of 15 residues. The CDR3 nucleotides are TGTGCCAGCAGCTTTCGACTAGCGGGGAAGTACGAGCAGTACTTC. Its protein is CASSFRLAGKYEQYF.

V gene TRBV6-1 combines with J gene TRBJ2-7; unclear D gene. The germline V and J ends were trimmed by 4 bases and 3 bases, with 10 bases remaining between them. The CDR3 extends over 13 amino acids. The V gene's germline CDR1 is MNHNS and CDR2 SASEGT. CDR3 sequence (DNA): TGTGCCAGCAGTGCCCGCCCAAGCTACGAGCAGTACTTC. Its translation is CASSARPSYEQYF.

This rearrangement joins TRBV2 to TRBJ2-1; 11 positions match TRBD2. The ends lost 6 bases at V and 4 bases at J; junction bases unmatched: 5. The V gene's germline CDR1 is SNHLY and CDR2 FYNNEI. The CDR3 contains 15 residues. The CDR3 region is CASSQRLAGYNEQFF. DNA of the CDR3: TGTGCCAGCAGCCAAAGACTAGCGGGATACAATGAGCAGTTCTTC.

The chain couples TRBV6-5 to TRBJ2-1; TRBD1 aligns across 9 bases. J lost 7 bases, V lost 2 bases, and 9 bases had no gene match. Germline CDR1 and CDR2: MNHEY and SVGAGI. This CDR3 is built from 16 residues. The CDR3 loop reads CASSYATGGLGNEQFF. In nucleotides, the CDR3 is TGTGCCAGCAGTTACGCCACAGGGGGCCTCGGGAATGAGCAGTTCTTC.

This clone was seen just once. This rearrangement joins TRBV5-1 to TRBJ1-1; D is uncertain. The ends were cut back, 0 bases at V and 6 bases at J, with 9 bases in the middle. The CDR3 consists of 13 residues. CDR1 SGHRS and CDR2 YFSETQ come from the germline V gene. CDR3: CASSLAAGPEAFF. As DNA, the CDR3 is TGCGCCAGCAGCTTGGCCGCGGGCCCTGAAGCTTTCTTT.

CDR3 loop: CASSQDGQGSETDTQYF. DNA of the CDR3: TGCGCCAGCAGCCAAGATGGGCAGGGCTCCGAGACAGATACGCAGTATTTT. The J gene is TRBJ2-3, the V gene TRBV4-3, with D possibly TRBD1 on 5 matching bases. Germline V gene lookup returns CDR1 LGHNA and CDR2 YSLEER. V shed 0 bases and J shed 3 bases, with 16 bases lying between them. There are 17 residues in the CDR3.

This clone was observed once. The V call is TRBV23-1, the J call TRBJ2-1, with D tentatively TRBD2 (6 bases). TRBV23-1 is recorded as an ORF, its role being uncertain. The CDR3 extends over 14 amino acids. Trimming stripped 7 bases from V and 7 bases from J, with 17 bases between. The CDR3 bases are TGCGCCAGCACCCTTCCGGGGGATTGGAATGAGCAGTTCTTC. Protein sequence: CASTLPGDWNEQFF.